What follows are 8 T cell receptor beta chains derived from one specimen sequenced in a study of shared clonotypes between healthy human individuals. The method was immunoSEQ multiplex PCR; TCRdb's version includes in-frame clones alone and lacks a portion of them. The sample includes hundreds of thousands of clones, around 96% of them seen just once. Sequencing was carried out using memory CD8+ T cells sorted from blood. Subset here: CD45RO+ cells pooled with CCR7-negative TemRA cells. Every receptor here comes from a man aged 25 to 40 in good health.

The chain joins TRBV14 to TRBJ1-6; D gene ambiguous. Trimming took off 1 base at V and 7 bases at J, with 5 bases between the two ends. Germline V CDR1 and CDR2: SGHDN, FVKESK. This CDR3 spans 13 amino acids. The CDR3 protein is CASSQGGNSPLHF. The CDR3 coding sequence is TGTGCCAGCAGCCAAGGAGGGAATTCACCCCTCCACTTT. The whole variable domain, filled in from reference TRBV14 and TRBJ1-6, reads EAGVTQFPSHSVIEKGQTVTLRCDPISGHDNLYWYRRVMGKEIKFLLHFVKESKQDESGMPNNRFLAERTGGTYSTLKVQPAELEDSGVYFCASSQGGNSPLHFGNGTRLTVT.

J is TRBJ2-3 and V is TRBV5-1; weak D call: TRBD2 (7 bases). The CDR3 is 16 residues long. V was pared by 1 base and J by 3 bases, with 15 bases between. Germline loops: CDR1 SGHRS, CDR2 YFSETQ. The CDR3 sequence is CASSLRTRRGTDTQYF. CDR3 in DNA: TGCGCCAGCAGCTTGCGGACTAGGAGGGGGACAGATACGCAGTATTTT.

CDR3 region: CATSRDRALARRGYTF. The CDR3 DNA reads TGTGCCACCAGCAGAGATAGAGCTCTGGCCAGGAGGGGCTACACCTTC. The genes are TRBV15 and TRBJ1-2; D is undetermined. The CDR3 spans 16 residues. Deletions cut 0 bases from V and 8 bases from J, with 19 bases between. Looked up from germline, CDR1 is LNHNV and CDR2 is YYDKDF (reference sequence).

The V and J genes are TRBV29-1 and TRBJ2-2; 8 bases line up with TRBD2. V shed 5 bases and J 4 bases; nucleotides not matched to a gene: 6. Germline V lookup: CDR1 SQVTM, CDR2 ANQGSEA. The CDR3 runs 14 residues. The chain's CDR3 is CSVRLALRTGELFF. The CDR3 coding sequence is TGCAGCGTTAGACTAGCGTTGCGCACCGGGGAGCTGTTTTTT.

Details on this clone: A junction end diverges from the germline sequence, so it may reflect a read error. The DNA of the CDR3 is TGTGCTAGCAGCTTACGGGAGGGTCATTACAATGAGCAGTTCTTC. This translates into CASSLREGHYNEQFF. This sequence joins TRBV7-7 and TRBJ2-1; 8 bases map to TRBD2. The CDR3 has 15 amino acids. Germline CDR1 SSHAT, CDR2 FNYEAQ (reference sequence). Based on the CDR3 plus reference TRBV7-7 and TRBJ2-1, the full variable domain is GAGVSQSPRYKVTKRGQDVTLRCDPISSHATLYWYQQALGQGPEFLTYFNYEAQPDKSGLPSDRFSAERPEGSISTLTIQRTEQRDSAMYRCASSLREGHYNEQFFGPGTRLTVL.

The V call is TRBV5-1, the J call TRBJ2-2; TRBD1 matches at 8 bases. V lost 0 bases, J lost 1 base, and 2 bases stayed unmatched. This CDR3 is 16 amino acids long. CDR1 and CDR2 (germline): SGHRS, YFSETQ. CDR3 sequence (DNA): TGCGCCAGCAGCTTGGGACAGGGGAAGAACACCGGGGAGCTGTTTTTT. This sequence encodes CASSLGQGKNTGELFF.

The chain couples TRBV29-1 to TRBJ1-2; TRBD1 matches at 7 bases. This CDR3 is built from 11 residues. Germline-derived CDR1 and CDR2 are SQVTM and ANQGSEA. The V and J ends lost 4 bases and 10 bases, in that order; junction bases with no gene match: 6. For the CDR3, the DNA is TGCAGCGTTGGACAGGGAACCCCCTACACCTTC. Amino acids: CSVGQGTPYTF.

This clone occurred once. V gene TRBV19 combines with J gene TRBJ1-5, with TRBD1 as a possible D gene (5 bases). The CDR3 contains 13 residues. In germline, CDR1 is LNHDA, CDR2 SQIVND (reference sequence). The V and J ends lost 3 bases and 2 bases respectively, with 5 bases between them. The CDR3 sequence: CASSMTGNQPQHF. CDR3 nucleotides: TGTGCCAGTAGTATGACAGGCAATCAGCCCCAGCATTTT.